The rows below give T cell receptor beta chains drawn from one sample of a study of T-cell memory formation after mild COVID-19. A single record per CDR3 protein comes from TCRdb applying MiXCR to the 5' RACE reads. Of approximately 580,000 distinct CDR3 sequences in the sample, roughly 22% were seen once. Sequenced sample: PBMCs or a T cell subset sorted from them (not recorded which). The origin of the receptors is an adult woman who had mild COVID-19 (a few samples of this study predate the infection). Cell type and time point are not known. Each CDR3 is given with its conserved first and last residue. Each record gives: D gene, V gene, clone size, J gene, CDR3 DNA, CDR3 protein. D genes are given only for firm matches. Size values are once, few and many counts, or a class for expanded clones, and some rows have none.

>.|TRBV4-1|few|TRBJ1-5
TGCGCCAGCAGCCAAGACGAGGGATCTGGTCAGCCCCAGCATTTT
CASSQDEGSGQPQHF
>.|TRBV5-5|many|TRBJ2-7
TGTGCCAGCAGTTCTCTGGGGGAGCAGTACTTC
CASSSLGEQYF
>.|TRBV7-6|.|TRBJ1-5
TGTGCCAGCAGCCTCGACATCCATCAGCCCCAGCATTTT
CASSLDIHQPQHF
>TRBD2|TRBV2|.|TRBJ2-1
TGTGCCAGCAGTGGAGGGGGACTAGCGGGAAATGAGCAGTTCTTC
CASSGGGLAGNEQFF
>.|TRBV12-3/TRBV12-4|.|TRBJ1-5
TGTGCCAGCAGGGGGGTGGGAGGGGCCTATCAGCCCCAGCATTTT
CASRGVGGAYQPQHF
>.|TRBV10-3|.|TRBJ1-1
TGTGCCACCAAGACTAGGGGGGCGAACACTGAAGCTTTCTTT
CATKTRGANTEAFF
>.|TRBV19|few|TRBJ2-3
TGTGCCAGTAGCAACAGGGCTACAGATACGCAGTATTTT
CASSNRATDTQYF
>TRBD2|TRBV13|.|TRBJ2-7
TGTGCCAGCAGCTTAATCGGGAGGGCCGACGAGCAGTACTTC
CASSLIGRADEQYF
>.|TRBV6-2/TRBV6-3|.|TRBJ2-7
TGTGCCAGCAACGACCATGGACAGAAATACGAGCAGTACTTC
CASNDHGQKYEQYF
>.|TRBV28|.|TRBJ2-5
TGTGCCAGCAGTTTAGGGGGAATGCGGTCACGAGAGACCCAGTACTTC
CASSLGGMRSRETQYF
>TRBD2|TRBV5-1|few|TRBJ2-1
TGCGCCAGCAGCTTGGGCCGGGCGGGGGGTGTGAATGAGCAGTTCTTC
CASSLGRAGGVNEQFF
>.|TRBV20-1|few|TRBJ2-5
TGCAGTGCTAGTTTCTGGGCGCCGGAGCACCAAGAGACCCAGTACTTC
CSASFWAPEHQETQYF
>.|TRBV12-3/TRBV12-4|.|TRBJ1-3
TGTGCCAGCAGGCACACCTCTGGAAACACCATATATTTT
CASRHTSGNTIYF
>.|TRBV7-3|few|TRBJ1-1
TGTGCCAGCAGCTTAACGTTTGCAGGGAACACTGAAGCTTTCTTT
CASSLTFAGNTEAFF
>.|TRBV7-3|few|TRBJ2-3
TGTGCCAGCAGCTTAAGAGCTGGTGCTAGCACAGATACGCAGTATTTT
CASSLRAGASTDTQYF
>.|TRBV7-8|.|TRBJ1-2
TGTGCCAGCAGCTTACGACAGGCGGGAGTCGGCTACACCTTC
CASSLRQAGVGYTF
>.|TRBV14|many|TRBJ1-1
TGTGCCAGCAGCCAAGCTGTCACTGAAGCTTTCTTT
CASSQAVTEAFF
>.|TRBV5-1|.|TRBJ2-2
TGCGCCAGCAGCCCGGGGCGGGGTTCGAACACCGGGGAGCTGTTTTTT
CASSPGRGSNTGELFF
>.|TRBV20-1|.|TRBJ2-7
TGCAGTGCCGGTGGCAGAAGCTACGAGCAGTACTTC
CSAGGRSYEQYF
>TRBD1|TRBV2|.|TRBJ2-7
TGTGCCAGCAGGGAGATGACACCGGGACAGGATTCCTACGAGCAGTACTTC
CASREMTPGQDSYEQYF
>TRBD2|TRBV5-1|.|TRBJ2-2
TGCGCCACCCAAGCGGGGCCGAACACCGGGGAGCTGTTTTTT
CATQAGPNTGELFF
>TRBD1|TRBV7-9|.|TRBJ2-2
TGTGCCAGCAGCTCCCGGGACAGGGGCCGCCCGAACACCGGGGAGCTGTTTTTT
CASSSRDRGRPNTGELFF
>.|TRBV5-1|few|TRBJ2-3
TGCGCCAGCAGCTTGGAAGTGGGACGTGGGGGTACGCAGTATTTT
CASSLEVGRGGTQYF
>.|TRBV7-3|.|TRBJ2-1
TGTGCCAGCAGCTTAACAGGCCTTTTCGATGAGCAGTTCTTC
CASSLTGLFDEQFF
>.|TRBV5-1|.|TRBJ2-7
TGCGCCAGCAGCGTGGACAGACCTAGCTCCTACGAGCAGTACTTC
CASSVDRPSSYEQYF
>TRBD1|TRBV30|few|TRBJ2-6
TGTGCCTGCCCCCGGGGACAGGGCGCGGCCAACGTCCTGACTTTC
CACPRGQGAANVLTF
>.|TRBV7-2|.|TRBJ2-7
TGTGCCAGCAGCTTATGGTCGCAGGCCCGATACGAGCAGTACTTC
CASSLWSQARYEQYF
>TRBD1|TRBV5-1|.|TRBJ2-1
TGCGCCAGCAGCTCCGCAATAGACAGGGCTGTCTACAATGAGCAGTTCTTC
CASSSAIDRAVYNEQFF
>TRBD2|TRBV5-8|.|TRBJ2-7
TGTGCCAGCAGCCCGATGGCTAGCGGGAGTCACGAGCAGTACTTC
CASSPMASGSHEQYF
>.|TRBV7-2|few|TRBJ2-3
TGTGCCAGCAGCCCGCGGGACTCGCAGGGTACGCAGTATTTT
CASSPRDSQGTQYF
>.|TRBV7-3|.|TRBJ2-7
TGTGCCAGCAGCCCGACCCCGGACAGCTACGAGCAGTACTTC
CASSPTPDSYEQYF
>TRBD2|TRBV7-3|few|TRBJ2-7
TGTGCCAGCAGCGAACTAGCGGGAGGCTCCTACGAGCAGTACTTC
CASSELAGGSYEQYF
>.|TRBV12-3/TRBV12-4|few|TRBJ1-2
TGTGCCAGCACCTCAGTGGCGTCTAACTATGGCTACACCTTC
CASTSVASNYGYTF
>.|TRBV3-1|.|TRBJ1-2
TGTGCCAGCAGCCAGCAAGGGAGCGGCTATGGCTACACCTTC
CASSQQGSGYGYTF
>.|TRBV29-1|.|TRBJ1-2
TGCAGCGTTCTACAGGGAAATATTAACTATGGCTACACCTTC
CSVLQGNINYGYTF
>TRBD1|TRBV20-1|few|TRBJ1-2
TGCAGTGCTAGAGACCAGGGGGCGGGGTCCGCCTATGGCTACACCTTC
CSARDQGAGSAYGYTF
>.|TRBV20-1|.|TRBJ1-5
TGCAGTGCTAGAGGGGGGTCTGGCAATCAGCCCCAGCATTTT
CSARGGSGNQPQHF
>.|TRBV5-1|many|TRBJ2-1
TGCGCCAGCAGCCCGGGACAAAACAATGAGCAGTTCTTC
CASSPGQNNEQFF
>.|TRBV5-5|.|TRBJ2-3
TGTGCCAGCAGCTTGGAGGCAGCCTACACAGATACGCAGTATTTT
CASSLEAAYTDTQYF
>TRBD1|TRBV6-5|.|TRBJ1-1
TGTGCCAGCAGCGACCGGGACAGTAGAGATGAAGCTTTCTTT
CASSDRDSRDEAFF
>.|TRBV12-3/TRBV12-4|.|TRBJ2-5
TGTGCCAGCACCTCCTCGGTGAGGGATCGCGGAGAGACCCAGTACTTC
CASTSSVRDRGETQYF
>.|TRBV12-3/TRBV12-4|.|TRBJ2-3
TGTGCCAGCAGTACCACCCCCGGGACAGATACGCAGTATTTT
CASSTTPGTDTQYF
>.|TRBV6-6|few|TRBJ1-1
TGTGCCAGCAGTGGGACCGGGGATCGGACTGAAGCTTTCTTT
CASSGTGDRTEAFF
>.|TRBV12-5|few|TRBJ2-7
TGTGCTAGTGGTTCAGACACTACCTACGAGCAGTACTTC
CASGSDTTYEQYF
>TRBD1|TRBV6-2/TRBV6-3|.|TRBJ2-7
TGTGCCAGCAGTTTAGTTCCGGGACAGGGGGCTGGCGAGCAGTACTTC
CASSLVPGQGAGEQYF
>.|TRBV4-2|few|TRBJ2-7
TGTGCCAGCAGCCAAGACAGATCCCGACCCTCCGAGCAGTACTTC
CASSQDRSRPSEQYF